This TCR beta chain was documented in a study of CD8+CD57+ T cells in acquired aplastic anemia. Turning to the study itself: The DNA of sorted CD4+ and CD8+ cells averaged about 3 ug. General study findings and limits: Overlap between patients and controls comprised some 31 CD8+ CDR3 sequences. Levels of CD8+ Simpson's diversity were not significantly distinct in patients versus controls.

Only patients with CD8+CD57+ cell expansion on flow cytometry were chosen for sequencing. At the time of blood sampling, patients had not yet received any therapy. It was genomic DNA that served as the template for profiling TCR beta VDJ and CDR3. Using its own MiXCR run on the reads, TCRdb lists one record per CDR3 protein. The sample consists of 100,000 to 150,000 distinct CDR3 sequences, approximately 36% of them appearing once. This clonotype was observed a handful of times. What it binds is unknown. Material for sequencing was sorted CD4+, CD8+, or CD8+CD57+ T cells (not recorded which) from PBMCs. The source of this sequence is a human donor with aplastic anemia.

The CDR3 DNA is TGCGCCAGCAGCCGGGACAGGGGGTTTGGCTCTGGAAACACCATATATTTT. Its translation: CASSRDRGFGSGNTIYF. The chain joins TRBV5-1 to TRBJ1-3; 11 bases fit TRBD1. J gave up 0 bases and V 4 bases, and 6 bases lay outside the gene matches. The CDR3 sequence is 17 residues long. In germline, CDR1 is SGHRS, CDR2 YFSETQ.